The 9 T cell receptor beta chains presented below share a single source sample, sequenced in a study of blood T cell repertoires in COVID-19. Clones were read by immunoSEQ multiplex PCR, and TCRdb kept only the in-frame ones, dropping some. Among roughly 150,000 clones listed, approximately 84% were seen once. Sequenced material: peripheral blood. Receptors were obtained from a woman between 45 and 65 years old with COVID-19, enrolled during active disease.

V usage is TRBV2 and J usage is TRBJ2-3; TRBD1 aligns across 8 bases. Unmatched junction bases numbered 6, after V lost 6 bases and J lost 4 bases. Germline V gives CDR1 SNHLY, CDR2 FYNNEI. This CDR3 is built from 14 residues. The CDR3 sequence is CASSGQGPPDTQYF. CDR3 in DNA: TGTGCCAGCAGCGGACAGGGCCCCCCAGATACGCAGTATTTT.

J is TRBJ1-1 and V is TRBV30, with TRBD1 identical over 7 bases. Trimming took 8 bases from V and 1 from J; bases not matched to a gene: 19. This CDR3 region has 17 residues. Per germline, CDR1 GTSNPN and CDR2 SVGIG (reference sequence). The CDR3 protein is CATEVWDSRGGNTEAFF. As DNA, the CDR3 is TGTGCCACCGAGGTTTGGGACAGCCGGGGAGGGAACACTGAAGCTTTCTTT.

The chain links TRBV6-1 to TRBJ1-3; 7 nucleotides match TRBD1. The CDR3 is 16 amino acids. The germline V gene has CDR1 MNHNS and CDR2 SASEGT. V dropped 1 base and J dropped 0; count of bases not matched to a gene: 3. CDR3 nucleotide sequence: TGTGCCAGCAGTGAAGGGACAGGAGGCTCTGGAAACACCATATATTTT. As protein: CASSEGTGGSGNTIYF.

This clone has a single count. The chain carries TRBV25-1 and TRBJ1-2, with TRBD1 matching 12 bases. The CDR3 extends over 17 amino acids. Looked up from germline, CDR1 is MGHDK and CDR2 is SYGVNS. V shed 4 bases, J shed 4 bases, and the junction held 10 bases outside the gene matches. CDR3 nucleotides: TGTGCCAGCAGTGCCCCCGGGACAGGGGGCGGCAGCTATGGCTACACCTTC. Its protein product is CASSAPGTGGGSYGYTF.

The rearrangement uses TRBV30 and TRBJ2-4; possibly TRBD2 for D (6 bases). Per germline, CDR1 GTSNPN and CDR2 SVGIG (reference sequence). V was clipped by 2 bases and J by 3 bases, with 17 bases between them. The CDR3 has 16 residues. In nucleotides, the CDR3 is TGTGCCTGGAGTTGGGGTGGAGGGCAGGGCAAAAACATTCAGTACTTC. Its translation: CAWSWGGGQGKNIQYF.

J is TRBJ2-3 and V is TRBV11-3, with 7 bases identical to TRBD1. Germline lookup yields CDR1 SGHNT and CDR2 YENEEA. V lost 3 bases to trimming and J lost 4 bases; unmatched junction nucleotides: 7. The CDR3 sequence is 15 residues long. The CDR3 region has the DNA TGTGCCAGCAGCTTCGGGCAGGGGGAAGCAGATACGCAGTATTTT. This translates into CASSFGQGEADTQYF.

The chain uses TRBV23-1 and TRBJ1-4, with D possibly being TRBD1 (5 bases). TRBV23-1 has ORF status, its function being uncertain. This CDR3 is built from 17 residues. Between the trimmed V and J ends, which lost 3 bases and 2 bases, there was a span of 16 bases. The CDR3 here is CASSHPCGDRTNEKLFF. In nucleotides, the CDR3 is TGCGCCAGCAGTCACCCCTGCGGGGACCGGACTAATGAAAAACTGTTTTTT.

The chain combines TRBV14 with TRBJ2-7; 11 nucleotides agree with TRBD2. Germline V gene sequence: CDR1 SGHDN, CDR2 FVKESK. Unmatched junction bases numbered 7, after V lost 4 bases and J lost 2 bases. There are 16 residues in the CDR3. CDR3 in DNA: TGTGCCAGCAGCCCCCCGACTAGCGGGGAACCCTACGAGCAGTACTTC. Translating gives CASSPPTSGEPYEQYF. Complete variable domain (other parts from reference TRBV14 and TRBJ2-7): EAGVTQFPSHSVIEKGQTVTLRCDPISGHDNLYWYRRVMGKEIKFLLHFVKESKQDESGMPNNRFLAERTGGTYSTLKVQPAELEDSGVYFCASSPPTSGEPYEQYFGPGTRLTVT.

The chain recombines TRBV18 with TRBJ2-7; 11 bases are a match to TRBD2. There are 16 residues in the CDR3. With V trimmed by 4 bases and J by 3 bases, 8 bases remained unmatched. The germline V gene encodes CDR1 KGHSH and CDR2 LQKENI. The DNA of the CDR3 is TGTGCCAGCTCACTCGAACTAGCGGGGGACCTCTACGAGCAGTACTTC. Protein sequence: CASSLELAGDLYEQYF.